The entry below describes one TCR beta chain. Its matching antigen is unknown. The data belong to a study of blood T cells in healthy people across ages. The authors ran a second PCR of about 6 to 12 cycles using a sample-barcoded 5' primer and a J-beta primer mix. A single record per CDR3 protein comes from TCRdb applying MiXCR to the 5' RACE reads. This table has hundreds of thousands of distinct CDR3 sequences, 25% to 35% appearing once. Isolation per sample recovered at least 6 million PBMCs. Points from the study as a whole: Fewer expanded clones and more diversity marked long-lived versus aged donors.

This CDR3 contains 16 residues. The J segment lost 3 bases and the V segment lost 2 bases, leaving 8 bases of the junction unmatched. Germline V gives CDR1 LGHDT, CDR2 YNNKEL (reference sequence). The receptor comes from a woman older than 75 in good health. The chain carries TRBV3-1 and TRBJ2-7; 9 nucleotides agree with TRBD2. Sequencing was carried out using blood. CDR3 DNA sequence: TGTGCCAGCAGCCAACCTGGGACTAGCATGTTCTACGAGCAGTACTTC. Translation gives CASSQPGTSMFYEQYF.